This T cell receptor (beta chain) originates from a study of control samples from healthy donors and cancer patients. Sequencing was performed with immunoSEQ multiplex PCR; in TCRdb, only in-frame clones are kept and a portion is missing. The sample lists approximately 97,000 clones, 92% occurring once. Germline lookup yields CDR1 MNHNY and CDR2 SVGAGI (reference sequence). The J segment lost 3 bases and the V segment lost 5 bases, leaving 10 bases of the junction unmatched. This CDR3 comprises 15 residues. This chain links TRBV6-6 with TRBJ2-7; 7 bases map to TRBD1. This clonotype was obtained from a woman between 18 and 30 years old in good health. Source material: blood. CDR3 in amino acids: CASSAIDRAHYEQYF. The CDR3 nucleotides read TGTGCCAGCAGTGCCATCGACAGGGCCCACTACGAGCAGTACTTC.